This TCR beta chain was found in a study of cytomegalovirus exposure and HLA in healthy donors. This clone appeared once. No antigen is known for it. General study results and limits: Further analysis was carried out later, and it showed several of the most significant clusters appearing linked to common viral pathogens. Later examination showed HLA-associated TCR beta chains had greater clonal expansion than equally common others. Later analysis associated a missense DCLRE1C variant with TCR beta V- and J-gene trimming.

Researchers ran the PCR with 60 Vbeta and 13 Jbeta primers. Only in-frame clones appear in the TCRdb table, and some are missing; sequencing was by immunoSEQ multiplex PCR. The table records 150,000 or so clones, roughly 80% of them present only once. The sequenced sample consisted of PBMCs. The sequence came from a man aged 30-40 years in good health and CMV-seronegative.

The CDR3 DNA is TGTGCCAGCAACCGGGACAGGGTGGGTGGCTACACCTTC. It codes for CASNRDRVGGYTF. The chain has TRBV19 and TRBJ1-2, with 9 bases identical to TRBD1. CDR1 and CDR2 from the germline V gene are LNHDA and SQIVND (reference sequence). Germline trimming cut 9 bases from V and 7 bases from J; bases unmatched to any gene: 9. There are 13 residues in the CDR3.